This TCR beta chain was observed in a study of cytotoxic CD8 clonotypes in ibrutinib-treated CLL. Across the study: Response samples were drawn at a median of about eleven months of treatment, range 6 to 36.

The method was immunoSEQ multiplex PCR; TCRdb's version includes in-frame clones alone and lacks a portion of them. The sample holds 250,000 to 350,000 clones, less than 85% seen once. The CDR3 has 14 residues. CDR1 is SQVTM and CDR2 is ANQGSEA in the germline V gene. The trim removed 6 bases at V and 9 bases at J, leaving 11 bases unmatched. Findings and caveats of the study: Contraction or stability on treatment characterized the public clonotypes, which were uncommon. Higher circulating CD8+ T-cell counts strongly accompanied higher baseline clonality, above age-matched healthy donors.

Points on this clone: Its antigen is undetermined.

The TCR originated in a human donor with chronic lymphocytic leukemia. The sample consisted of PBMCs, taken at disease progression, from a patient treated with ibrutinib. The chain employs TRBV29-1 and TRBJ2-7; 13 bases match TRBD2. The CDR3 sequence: CSVELAGGRPGQYF. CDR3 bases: TGCAGCGTAGAACTAGCGGGAGGGCGCCCAGGGCAGTACTTC.